The TCR beta chain under discussion was sequenced for a study of OX40 agonist ivuxolimab in advanced cancers. Describing the broader study: Ivuxolimab was a fully human IgG2 agonistic monoclonal antibody targeting the costimulatory receptor OX40 (CD134). Partial responses occurred in three dose-escalation patients, of whom one had hepatocellular carcinoma and two had cutaneous melanoma. Of the roughly 51 patients in dose escalation, about 20 had hepatocellular carcinoma, some 15 had melanoma, 9 had renal cell carcinoma and 9 had head and neck cancer. Intravenous ivuxolimab was administered to patients every 2 weeks at six dose levels: 0.01, 0.1, 0.3, 1.5, 3 and 10 mg/kg. Patients were allowed to have had prior anti-PD-1, anti-PD-L1 or anti-CTLA-4 therapy, and 40% of the dose-escalation patients had been treated with checkpoint inhibitors. A male proportion of under 85% and a mean age of about 60 years, ranging from roughly 23 to 80, were recorded for the dose-escalation cohort. Peripheral TCRbeta sequencing was intended to test whether TCR sequence diversity was altered and clonal T-cell expansion was caused by ivuxolimab. The paper describes the monotherapy dose-escalation part (N ≈ 52 patients) of the phase I trial of ivuxolimab. Results and caveats for the whole study, not just this receptor: In partial responders in the 0.1-3.0 mg/kg groups, normalized peripheral clonal expansion was found to be among the lowest, especially among CD8+ T cells. After ivuxolimab, CD8+ T cells had more expanded clones than CD4+ T cells on average. Low levels of normalized T-cell clonal expansion were also seen in some nonresponding patients. Which antigens the clonally expanded peripheral T cells were specific for was not determined. At doses from 0.1 to 3.0 mg/kg, clonal expansion was seen in both CD4+ and CD8+ blood T cells between baseline and week 6.

For sequencing of the TCRbeta CDR3 region, genomic DNA was extracted from the sorted cells. TCRbeta CDR3 regions were sequenced using the immunoSEQ Assay. Drawn from immuneACCESS, this table holds only the in-frame rearrangements with V and J called that TCRdb kept. Clones are partly lost; checked studies trace under half to an unresolved V gene and leave the rest unexplained. The sample contains some 58,000 clones, approximately 86% of them found a single time. Jointly, the top ten make up about 4% of the sample. On this clone itself: The target of this receptor is not known. The sample holds no much larger clone one base away, and base qualities are not on file.

The trial excluded patients who had a history of autoimmune disease or were on systemic immunosuppression. Peripheral blood for TCR sequencing was drawn from every dose cohort at baseline, at cycle 4 day 1 and at cycle 7 day 1. The samples were taken from a phase I, first-in-human, multicenter, open-label dose-escalation trial of ivuxolimab. Adults with locally advanced or metastatic melanoma, renal cell carcinoma, hepatocellular carcinoma or head and neck squamous cell carcinoma were enrolled in the trial. CD4+ and CD8+ T cells were sorted separately from peripheral blood before TCR sequencing. CDR1 and CDR2 were assigned from the germline V gene as MDHEN and SYDVKM. From its cysteine to its phenylalanine, the CDR3 spans 15 amino acids. Only the CDR3 DNA stays, 45 bases, in frame from base 1.

The material sequenced was CD4+ or CD8+ T cells sorted from blood, taken in a trial of the OX40 agonist ivuxolimab. This clonotype originated in an adult with an advanced solid tumor such as melanoma, head and neck, liver or kidney cancer. The V gene is TRBV28 and the J gene is TRBJ2-5, and 7 bases in between align with TRBD1. The CDR3 amino acid sequence is: CASRLGGVGRETQYF. The bases read TGTGCTTCGAGGTTAGGGGGCGTTGGACGAGAGACCCAGTACTTC.